One T cell receptor beta chain is described in this entry. No antigen is known for it. Base qualities were left out, and no much larger clone turns up one base away. Amplification of TCR beta CDR3 regions was carried out from RNA transcripts. The first round of RT-PCR for the TCR CDR3 was performed with the HTBI primer set and the Qiagen OneStep RT-PCR kit. The libraries were constructed in a second round of multiplex PCR and then size-selected and purified. The libraries were sequenced on an Illumina HiSeq2000 using paired-end 100 bp reads. Regarding the original processing steps: SOAPnuke was used to process the raw data, removing reads that contained adapters or uncalled bases, had a mean Phred below 15, or lacked an exact match to the constant primer or identifier. COPE v1.2.5 was used to merge the high-quality paired reads, and each unique nucleotide sequence was defined as a clonotype. Clonotypes were aligned to IMGT TRBV, TRBD and TRBJ reference segments using MiTCR v1.1. The analysis was restricted to V-J combinations with a frequency above 0.0001, which together covered roughly 99% of the repertoires. The TCS score was defined as F50 (clonal expansion) divided by E x V (chaos), with BLOSUM62-based TCRdist calculated between CDR3 peptides within each V-J. Welch's t-statistics and random forest reduced fewer than 600 V-J features to 13, which were used in a naive Bayes classifier (R e1071). Using fastp trimming at Q25 and MiXCR clonotype assembly, TCRdb reanalyzed the public sequencing data and kept in-frame beta chains. Rows matching on CDR3 protein sequence are summarized as one entry with the most common DNA and genes. TCRdb, not the authors, supplied the V and J calls. For this sample the table gives approximately 430,000 distinct CDR3 sequences, of which roughly 14% were detected only once. The ten largest clones represent 13% of the sample.

The V end loses 5 bases and the J end loses 0 bases, and a stretch of 19 bases separates them. The germline V gene specifies MNHNS as CDR1 and SASEGT as CDR2. The CDR3 contains 17 residues, cysteine and phenylalanine counted. The retained sequence is limited to the CDR3, 51 bases, with the frame set at the first base. The data originate from a study of T cells in Graves' hyperthyroidism and ophthalmopathy (dated by TCRdb to 2018 to 2020). Study-wide context: Peripheral blood samples were taken at the time of initial diagnosis, prior to any treatment. Whether ophthalmopathy could be predicted prospectively was tested in an independent validation cohort made up of 18 hyperthyroidism patients plus 17 patients who later progressed to ophthalmopathy. The approximately 98 discovery patients were randomly divided into training and test sets at a 7:3 ratio. After sampling, hyperthyroidism patients received methimazole starting at 30 mg daily, and ophthalmopathy patients received high-dose intravenous methylprednisolone. According to the paper, TCR Vbeta CDR3 sequencing was carried out on about 140 peripheral blood samples, which came from fewer than 50 ophthalmopathy, around 74 hyperthyroidism and some 17 progressor patients. Thyroid tissue and blood T-cell repertoires from more than 5 Graves' hyperthyroidism patients were also compared in the study. To identify TCR V-J signatures that set the groups apart, the researchers used a discovery cohort of more than 95 patients, made up of 40 to 45 with Graves' ophthalmopathy and approximately 57 with stable Graves' hyperthyroidism.

Paper-wide results and their limitations: In cross-validation, a model built on a 13 V-J signature told ophthalmopathy apart from stable hyperthyroidism with approximately 90% sensitivity and roughly 81% specificity, and in testing the same model reached 80%/75%. No statistical method was used to fix the sample size in advance, and group allocation was not hidden from the investigators. In validation, progression to ophthalmopathy was predicted by the model with nearly 71% sensitivity and nearly 75% specificity, a median of around 5.9 months before onset. Blood samples also contained most of the expanded thyroid clonotypes (frequency above 0.001), which suggests that blood repertoires may reflect thyroid immune responses.

Ophthalmopathy patients had moderately to severely active disease, Clinical Activity Score of at least 3, NOSPECS grade of at least 4, and duration under 3 months. Exclusion was applied to patients with uncontrolled infections, other autoimmune diseases, pregnancy or lactation. Diagnoses were based on clinical symptoms, serum thyroxine and TRAb, thyroid ultrasound and orbital computed tomography. PBMCs were separated from roughly 10 ml of fresh peripheral blood using Ficoll-Paque density gradient centrifugation. Trizol reagent was used to extract total RNA, and RNA quality was then checked on an Agilent 2100 Bioanalyzer.

The source of this sequence is a man aged 18 to 30 with Graves' ophthalmopathy. The sample was blood. Rearrangement joined TRBV6-1 to TRBJ1-1; 6 matching bases give a weak D call of TRBD1. The CDR3 corresponds to CASSKDSVPTMNTEAFF. Here is the DNA: TGTGCCAGCAGTAAGGACAGCGTGCCCACCATGAACACTGAAGCTTTCTTT.